The 19 T cell receptor beta chains reported below all come from one sample, sequenced in a study of shared clonotypes between healthy human individuals (dated by TCRdb to the early 2020s). The library was made by the immunoSEQ multiplex PCR assay. TCRdb took this table from immuneACCESS and kept in-frame rearrangements with V and J called. Such tables lack part of the clones; where checked against another copy, unresolved V genes explain under half of the gap, and the rest is unexplained. For this sample the table gives over a million clones, of which approximately 80% were detected only once. More than 0.45% of the sample is in the top ten clones. The sequenced sample was memory CD4+ T cells from PBMCs. The cell subset or site label for this specimen denotes: CD45RA-negative fraction. The source is a man between 18 and 35 years old in good health. Some clones in this sample may be carry-over from other donors' samples.

With regard to this clone: This same CDR3 is encoded by further DNA sequences in the sample. The chain couples TRBV2 to TRBJ1-5; tentative D call: TRBD1 (6 bases). This CDR3 has 15 residues. With 2 bases removed from V and 4 bases from J, the gap between germline ends came to 12 bases. CDR1 is SNHLY and CDR2 is FYNNEI in the germline V gene. CDR3 DNA: TGTGCCAGCAGTGAACAAGGTAGGGGGAATCAGCCCCAGCATTTT. This codes for CASSEQGRGNQPQHF.

The chain has TRBV11-2 and TRBJ2-5; D is undetermined. The CDR3 is 16 amino acids. Trimming took 5 bases from V and 2 from J, leaving 18 bases between them. The germline V gene has CDR1 SGHAT and CDR2 FQNNGV. The CDR3 coding sequence is TGTGCCAGCAGCGTATTAGTGAGTTCGGTTCAAGAGACCCAGTACTTC. It yields the protein CASSVLVSSVQETQYF.

The chain combines TRBV2 with TRBJ1-2; 8 bases are shared with TRBD1. This CDR3 is built from 14 residues. Per germline, CDR1 SNHLY and CDR2 FYNNEI. After removal of 5 bases from V and 8 bases from J, the junction contained 10 bases not matched to a gene. For the CDR3, the DNA is TGTGCCAGCAGTTTGGGGCGGACAGGGTACGGCTACACCTTC. Amino acid sequence: CASSLGRTGYGYTF. Full variable domain (missing parts from reference TRBV2 and TRBJ1-2): EPEVTQTPSHQVTQMGQEVILRCVPISNHLYFYWYRQILGQKVEFLVSFYNNEISEKSEIFDDQFSVERPDGSNFTLKIRSTKLEDSAMYFCASSLGRTGYGYTFGSGTRLTVV.

The chain is built from TRBV11-2 and TRBJ2-7; no firm D call. From germline, CDR1 is SGHAT and CDR2 FQNNGV. The V and J ends lost 3 bases and 5 bases respectively, with 8 bases between them. The CDR3 is made up of 12 amino acids. DNA of the CDR3: TGTGCCAGCAGCTTTCAATACCACGAGCAGTACTTC. Protein product: CASSFQYHEQYF.

This chain uses TRBV6-5 with TRBJ2-7; D might be TRBD1 (6 bases). The CDR3 runs to 14 residues. With 2 bases removed from V and 7 bases from J, the gap between germline ends came to 15 bases. Germline CDR1 reads MNHEY; CDR2 reads SVGAGI. CDR3 protein: CASSYPEQGSEQYF. Written as DNA, the CDR3 is TGTGCCAGCAGTTACCCAGAACAGGGATCAGAGCAGTACTTC.

The V and J genes are TRBV5-1 and TRBJ1-1, with 7 positions matching TRBD1. The V segment lost 5 bases and the J segment 4 bases; nucleotides outside the gene matches: 8. The CDR3 covers 14 residues. Per germline, CDR1 SGHRS and CDR2 YFSETQ. CDR3 bases: TGCGCCAGCAGGGCTGACAGGGTGGGCACTGAAGCTTTCTTT. Its translation is CASRADRVGTEAFF.

This chain uses TRBV9 with TRBJ2-1; TRBD2 is a possible D gene (5 bases). This CDR3 region has 14 residues. V was cut by 3 bases and J by 6 bases, with 13 bases left in between. Germline CDR1 reads SGDLS; CDR2 reads YYNGEE. This CDR3 is CASSGDLRGNEQFF. For the CDR3, the DNA is TGTGCCAGCAGCGGAGACCTTCGGGGCAATGAGCAGTTCTTC.

The V call is TRBV28, the J call TRBJ2-7, with 12 bases aligning to TRBD1. The CDR3 loop spans 15 amino acids. Trimming cost V 6 bases and J 6 bases; bases outside gene matches: 9. CDR1 and CDR2 from the germline V gene are MDHEN and SYDVKM. CDR3 amino acids: CASRPAGQGAIEQYF. The CDR3 nucleotides read TGTGCCAGCAGGCCCGCGGGACAGGGGGCTATCGAGCAGTACTTC.

This chain connects TRBV28 to TRBJ1-1; D not resolved. V was cut by 1 base and J by 7 bases, with 13 bases left in between. CDR1 and CDR2 (germline): MDHEN, SYDVKM. The CDR3 length is 14 residues. CDR3 sequence: CASSLSVGVGEAFF. CDR3 DNA sequence: TGTGCCAGCAGTTTATCTGTCGGTGTCGGTGAAGCTTTCTTT.

The rearrangement links TRBV28 to TRBJ1-2, with 12 bases that match TRBD1. Germline V lookup: CDR1 MDHEN, CDR2 SYDVKM. The CDR3 loop spans 14 amino acids. V gave up 6 bases and J gave up 8 bases; unmatched junction bases: 7. Written as DNA, the CDR3 is TGTGCCAGCAGAACCCCGGGACAGGGGGCGGGCTACACCTTC. Translated: CASRTPGQGAGYTF.

J is TRBJ2-7 and V is TRBV5-5; 7 bases align to TRBD2. The trim removed 0 bases at V and 3 bases at J, leaving 9 bases unmatched. The CDR3 is made up of 16 amino acids. Germline V lookup: CDR1 SGHKS, CDR2 YYEKEE (reference sequence). DNA of the CDR3: TGTGCCAGCAGCTTGGCCGCGACCGGGGGGATCTACGAGCAGTACTTC. Amino acid sequence: CASSLAATGGIYEQYF.

The V and J genes are TRBV7-8 and TRBJ2-1; no definite D call. The length of the CDR3 is 13 residues. Looked up from germline, CDR1 is SGHVS and CDR2 is FQNEAQ. V lost 1 base to trimming and J lost 4 bases, with 5 bases between them. Written as DNA, the CDR3 is TGTGCCAGCAGCTTAGAACGGTACAATGAGCAGTTCTTC. Translation: CASSLERYNEQFF.

The chain links TRBV15 to TRBJ2-5, with 7 positions matching TRBD2. J was trimmed by 1 base and V by 5 bases; bases with no gene match: 7. CDR3 length: 15 amino acids. Germline loops: CDR1 LNHNV, CDR2 YYDKDF (reference sequence). CDR3 sequence (DNA): TGTGCCACCAGCGAAAGAGCGGGACTCCAAGAGACCCAGTACTTC. Encoded protein: CATSERAGLQETQYF.

J is TRBJ2-2 and V is TRBV5-1; 10 bases are a match to TRBD2. The germline V gene encodes CDR1 SGHRS and CDR2 YFSETQ. The CDR3 is made up of 16 amino acids. The J segment lost 2 bases and the V segment lost 5 bases, leaving 6 bases of the junction unmatched. The chain's CDR3 is CASRASGSFNTGELFF. The CDR3 DNA follows: TGCGCCAGCAGAGCTAGCGGGAGCTTCAACACCGGGGAGCTGTTTTTT.

This clone appeared once. The rearrangement uses TRBV5-1 and TRBJ2-3, with 9 bases that match TRBD2. V was pared by 3 bases and J by 2 bases, with 4 bases of the junction left unmatched. Germline loops: CDR1 SGHRS, CDR2 YFSETQ. The CDR3 contains 15 residues. The CDR3 DNA is TGCGCCAGCAGCTCCGGGACTAGCACCACAGATACGCAGTATTTT. Translated: CASSSGTSTTDTQYF.

This rearrangement joins TRBV18 to TRBJ1-3; TRBD1 matches at 11 bases. Germline values: CDR1 KGHSH, CDR2 LQKENI. V lost 5 bases and J lost 3; bases outside the gene matches: 6. This CDR3 is built from 16 residues. CDR3 residues: CASSEGQGASGNTIYF. For the CDR3, the DNA is TGTGCCAGCTCAGAAGGACAGGGGGCCAGTGGAAACACCATATATTTT.

The chain carries TRBV6-6 and TRBJ2-7; D not certain. This CDR3 spans 12 amino acids. The germline CDR1 and CDR2 sequences are MNHNY and SVGAGI (reference sequence). V lost 4 bases, J lost 4 bases, and 8 bases lay in between. The CDR3 DNA reads TGTGCCAGCAGTTCACGCCAATACGAGCAGTACTTC. It codes for CASSSRQYEQYF.

This sequence joins TRBV9 and TRBJ1-2, with 7 bases that match TRBD1. This CDR3 is 16 amino acids long. Germline loops: CDR1 SGDLS, CDR2 YYNGEE. J was trimmed by 7 bases and V by 3 bases; bases with no gene match: 15. CDR3 protein: CASSDGGAGGVSGYTF. In nucleotides, the CDR3 is TGTGCCAGCAGCGACGGAGGGGCAGGGGGTGTTAGTGGCTACACCTTC.

This sequence joins TRBV7-8 and TRBJ2-5; unclear D gene. Trimming shortened V by 1 base and J by 2 bases, and 14 bases separated the two germline ends. Germline loops: CDR1 SGHVS, CDR2 FQNEAQ. This CDR3 contains 16 residues. CDR3 protein: CASSLGSGRVQETQYF. For the CDR3, the DNA is TGTGCCAGCAGCTTAGGATCAGGACGGGTTCAAGAGACCCAGTACTTC.